This T cell receptor beta chain was documented in a study of control samples from healthy donors and cancer patients. Assay used: immunoSEQ multiplex PCR; TCRdb lists only in-frame clones, some missing. This sample has around 70,000 clones, with more than 75% found just once. V was shortened by 3 bases and J by 5 bases, with 11 bases between the two germline ends. Germline V gene data show CDR1 as MDHEN and CDR2 as SYDVKM. This CDR3 is 15 amino acids long. This clone was picked up one time. The J gene is TRBJ1-6, the V gene TRBV28; weak D call: TRBD1 (5 bases). The source of this sequence is a woman aged 45-65 years with head and neck cancer. Specimen: PBMCs. CDR3 sequence: CASSFGTQNNSPLHF. In nucleotides, the CDR3 is TGTGCCAGCAGTTTCGGGACTCAAAATAATTCACCCCTCCACTTT. The whole variable domain, filled in from reference TRBV28 and TRBJ1-6, reads DVKVTQSSRYLVKRTGEKVFLECVQDMDHENMFWYRQDPGLGLRLIYFSYDVKMKEKGDIPEGYSVSREKKERFSLILESASTNQTSMYLCASSFGTQNNSPLHFGNGTRLTVT.